This is a list of T cell receptor beta chains from one sample in a study of cytomegalovirus exposure and HLA in healthy donors. Measured with immunoSEQ multiplex PCR; TCRdb has only the in-frame clones, and not every one. The data show 80,000 to 95,000 clones, 65% to 80% seen once. Sequencing input: PBMCs. The receptors shown here come from a woman under 30 in good health and CMV-seropositive. The CDR3 runs from the conserved cysteine through the conserved F or W. A D gene is named only where the DNA matches it firmly. Clone size, where shown, is once, few, many, or a class for clones that have expanded.

J: TRBJ2-7; size: -; V: TRBV15; D: -; DNA: TGTGCCACCAGCAGACGCGGGGGCCAGGCCTACGAGCAGTACTTC; CDR3: CATSRRGGQAYEQYF
J: TRBJ1-1; size: -; V: TRBV6-5; D: -; DNA: TGTGCCAGCAGGCCAGACAGGCCCGGCAGGGCTTTCTTT; CDR3: CASRPDRPGRAFF
J: TRBJ2-7; size: -; V: TRBV28; D: -; DNA: TGTGCCAGCAGCCGCTTCGACGGGTCCTACGAGCAGTACTTC; CDR3: CASSRFDGSYEQYF
J: TRBJ2-5; size: -; V: TRBV9; D: -; DNA: TGTGCCAGCAGCGAAACTAGTTACCAAGAGACCCAGTACTTC; CDR3: CASSETSYQETQYF
J: TRBJ2-6; size: few; V: TRBV9; D: -; DNA: TGTGCCAGCAGCGCAAACAGGGCTGGGGCCAACGTCCTGACTTTC; CDR3: CASSANRAGANVLTF
J: TRBJ2-1; size: -; V: TRBV29-1; D: TRBD2; DNA: TGCAGCGTTTCTAGCGGGAGGGCCTTTGAGTTCTTC; CDR3: CSVSSGRAFEFF
J: TRBJ1-1; size: -; V: TRBV12-5; D: TRBD1; DNA: TGTGCTAGTGGTAAAAGACAGGGCTCCCTGAACACTGAAGCTTTCTTT; CDR3: CASGKRQGSLNTEAFF
J: TRBJ2-7; size: -; V: TRBV4-3; D: -; DNA: TGCGCCAGCAGCCAAGATCCTGGGACTCAAAGCGAGCAGTACTTC; CDR3: CASSQDPGTQSEQYF
J: TRBJ1-2; size: once; V: TRBV15; D: TRBD1; DNA: TGTGCCACCAGCGTCCGGGACAGTACTAACTATGGCTACACCTTC; CDR3: CATSVRDSTNYGYTF
J: TRBJ1-1; size: -; V: TRBV15; D: -; DNA: TGTGCCACCAGCAGAGACCAGAAGGGGACTGAAGCTTTCTTT; CDR3: CATSRDQKGTEAFF
J: TRBJ2-7; size: few; V: TRBV13; D: TRBD1; DNA: TGTGCCAGCAGCACCCGGGACAGGGGATCCTACGAGCAGTACTTC; CDR3: CASSTRDRGSYEQYF
J: TRBJ2-3; size: -; V: TRBV27; D: TRBD1; DNA: TGTGCCAGCAGTCGTCGGGACAGACACACAGATACGCAGTATTTT; CDR3: CASSRRDRHTDTQYF
J: TRBJ2-3; size: -; V: TRBV7-2; D: TRBD2; DNA: TGTGCCAGCAGCGTAACGGGGGGAGATACGCAGTATTTT; CDR3: CASSVTGGDTQYF
J: TRBJ2-1; size: -; V: TRBV4-2; D: TRBD2; DNA: TGTGCCAGCAGCCAGGCGACTAGCGGGGGGGCCGGTGAGCAGTTCTTC; CDR3: CASSQATSGGAGEQFF
J: TRBJ2-7; size: -; V: TRBV28; D: -; DNA: TGTGCCAGCAGTATCTCGGGGACAACACCCTACGAGCAGTACTTC; CDR3: CASSISGTTPYEQYF
J: TRBJ2-1; size: -; V: TRBV7-8; D: -; DNA: TGTGCCAGCAGCTTTCCGATAGCTCTCTACAATGAGCAGTTCTTC; CDR3: CASSFPIALYNEQFF
J: TRBJ2-5; size: -; V: TRBV9; D: TRBD2; DNA: TGTGCCAGCAGCGTAGCTAGCGGAGAGACCCAGTACTTC; CDR3: CASSVASGETQYF
J: TRBJ2-7; size: -; V: TRBV11-1; D: -; DNA: TGTGCCAGCAGCCCGGGGGACGAATACGAGCAGTACTTC; CDR3: CASSPGDEYEQYF
J: TRBJ2-2; size: -; V: TRBV29-1; D: -; DNA: TGCAGCGTACCCGGGACACAAGCTAACGGGGAGCTGTTTTTT; CDR3: CSVPGTQANGELFF
J: TRBJ2-7; size: -; V: TRBV15; D: -; DNA: TGTGCCACCAGCAGAGCCTCTAGCTTCTACGAGCAGTACTTC; CDR3: CATSRASSFYEQYF
J: TRBJ1-4; size: -; V: TRBV2; D: TRBD1; DNA: TGTGCCAGCAGCCCCAACAGGGGGCCTTCCCGTCCAACTAATGAAAAACTGTTTTTT; CDR3: CASSPNRGPSRPTNEKLFF
J: TRBJ2-7; size: medium-sized; V: TRBV7-7; D: -; DNA: TGTGCTAGCAGCTTGGCAGGGGCCGGCAGCGAGCAGTACTTC; CDR3: CASSLAGAGSEQYF